This T cell receptor (beta chain) was obtained from a study of blood T cell repertoires in COVID-19. Using immunoSEQ multiplex PCR, the repertoire was profiled, and TCRdb retains in-frame clones only, with some absent. Of over 60,000 clones in the sample, 90% were seen once. V lost 5 bases and J lost 8, with 21 bases in between. Germline values: CDR1 MDHEN, CDR2 SYDVKM. The CDR3 consists of 15 residues. V is TRBV28 and J is TRBJ1-2; D gene unclear. This TCR was recovered from a woman older than 75 with active or convalescent COVID-19. The specimen was peripheral blood. The CDR3 coding sequence is TGTGCCAGCAGTCGTGCGGCCCTACCTTTAAAAGGCTACACCTTC. Translated: CASSRAALPLKGYTF.